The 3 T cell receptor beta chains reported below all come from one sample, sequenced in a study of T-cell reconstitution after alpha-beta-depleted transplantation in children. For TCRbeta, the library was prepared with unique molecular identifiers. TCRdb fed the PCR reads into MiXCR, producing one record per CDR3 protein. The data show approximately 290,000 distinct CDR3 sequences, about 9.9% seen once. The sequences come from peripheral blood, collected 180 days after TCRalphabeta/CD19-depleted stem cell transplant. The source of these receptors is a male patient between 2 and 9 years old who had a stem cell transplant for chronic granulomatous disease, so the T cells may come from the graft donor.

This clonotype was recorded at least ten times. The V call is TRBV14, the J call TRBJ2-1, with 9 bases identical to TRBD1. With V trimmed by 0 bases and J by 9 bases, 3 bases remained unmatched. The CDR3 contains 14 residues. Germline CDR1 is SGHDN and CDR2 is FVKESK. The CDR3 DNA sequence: TGTGCCAGCAGCCAAGATACAGGGGGCGTTGAGCAGTTCTTC. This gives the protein CASSQDTGGVEQFF.

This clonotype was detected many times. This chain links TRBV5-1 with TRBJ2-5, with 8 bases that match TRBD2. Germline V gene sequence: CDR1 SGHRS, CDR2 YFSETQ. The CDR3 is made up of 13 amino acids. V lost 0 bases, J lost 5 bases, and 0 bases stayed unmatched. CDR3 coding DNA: TGCGCCAGCAGCTTGGGACTAGCGGAGACCCAGTACTTC. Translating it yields CASSLGLAETQYF.

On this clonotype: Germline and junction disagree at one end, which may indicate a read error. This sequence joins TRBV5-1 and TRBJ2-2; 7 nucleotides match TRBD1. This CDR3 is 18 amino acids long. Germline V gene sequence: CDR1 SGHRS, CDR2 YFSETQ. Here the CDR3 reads CANSSNMGQLANTRELFF. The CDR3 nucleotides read TGCGCCAACAGCTCCAACATGGGACAGCTCGCGAACACCAGGGAGCTGTTTTTT.